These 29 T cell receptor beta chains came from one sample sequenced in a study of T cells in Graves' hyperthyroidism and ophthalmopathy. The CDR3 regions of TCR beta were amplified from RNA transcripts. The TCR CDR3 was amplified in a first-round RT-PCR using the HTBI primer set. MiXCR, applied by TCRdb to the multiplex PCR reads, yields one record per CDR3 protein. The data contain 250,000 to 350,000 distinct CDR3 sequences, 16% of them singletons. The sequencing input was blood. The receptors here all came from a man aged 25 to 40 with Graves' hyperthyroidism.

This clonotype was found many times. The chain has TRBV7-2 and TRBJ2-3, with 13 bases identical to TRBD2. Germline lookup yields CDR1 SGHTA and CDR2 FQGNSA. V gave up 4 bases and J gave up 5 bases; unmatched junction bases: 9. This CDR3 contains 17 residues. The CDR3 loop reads CASSSWTSGSYLDTQYF. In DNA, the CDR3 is TGTGCCAGCAGCTCCTGGACTAGCGGGAGTTATTTAGATACGCAGTATTTT.

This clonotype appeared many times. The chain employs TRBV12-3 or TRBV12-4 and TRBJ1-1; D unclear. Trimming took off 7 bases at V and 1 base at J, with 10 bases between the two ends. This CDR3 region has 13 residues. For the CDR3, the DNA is TGTGCCAGCACTAAGGGAGGGAACACTGAAGCTTTCTTT. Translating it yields CASTKGGNTEAFF.

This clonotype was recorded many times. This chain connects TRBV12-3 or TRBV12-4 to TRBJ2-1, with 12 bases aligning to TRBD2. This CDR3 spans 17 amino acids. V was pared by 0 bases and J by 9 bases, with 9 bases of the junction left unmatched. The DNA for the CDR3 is TGTGCCAGCAGTTTAGCGTTTCTAGCGGGAGGGCCGGGTGAGCAGTTCTTC. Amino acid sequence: CASSLAFLAGGPGEQFF.

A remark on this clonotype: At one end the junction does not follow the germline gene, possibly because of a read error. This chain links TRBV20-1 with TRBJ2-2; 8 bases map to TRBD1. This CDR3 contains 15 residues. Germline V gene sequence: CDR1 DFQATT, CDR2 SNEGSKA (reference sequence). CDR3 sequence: CSARQGAPNTGGLFF. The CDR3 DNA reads TGCAGTGCTAGACAGGGGGCACCGAACACCGGGGGGCTGTTTTTT.

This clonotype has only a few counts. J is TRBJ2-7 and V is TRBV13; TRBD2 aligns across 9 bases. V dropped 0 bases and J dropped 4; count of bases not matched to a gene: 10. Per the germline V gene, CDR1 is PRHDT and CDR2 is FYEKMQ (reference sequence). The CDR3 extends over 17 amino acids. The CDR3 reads CASSLGAPSGTPYEQYF. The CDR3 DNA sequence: TGTGCCAGCAGCTTAGGGGCCCCTAGCGGGACACCTTACGAGCAGTACTTC.

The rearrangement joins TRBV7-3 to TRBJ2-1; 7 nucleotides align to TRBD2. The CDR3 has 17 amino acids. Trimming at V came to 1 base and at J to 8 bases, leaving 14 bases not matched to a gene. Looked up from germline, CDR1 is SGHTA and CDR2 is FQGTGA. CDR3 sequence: CASSLRGAGGSRDEQFF. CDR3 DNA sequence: TGTGCCAGCAGCTTAAGGGGAGCTGGCGGGAGTAGAGATGAGCAGTTCTTC. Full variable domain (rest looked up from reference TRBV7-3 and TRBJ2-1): GAGVSQTPSNKVTEKGKYVELRCDPISGHTALYWYRQSLGQGPEFLIYFQGTGAADDSGLPNDRFFAVRPEGSVSTLKIQRTERGDSAVYLCASSLRGAGGSRDEQFFGPGTRLTVL.

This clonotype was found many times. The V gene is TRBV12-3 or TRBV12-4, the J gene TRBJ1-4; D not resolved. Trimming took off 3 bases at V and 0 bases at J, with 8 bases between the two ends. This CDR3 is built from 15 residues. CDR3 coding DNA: TGTGCCAGCAGTTTTTGGGCAACAACTAATGAAAAACTGTTTTTT. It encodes CASSFWATTNEKLFF.

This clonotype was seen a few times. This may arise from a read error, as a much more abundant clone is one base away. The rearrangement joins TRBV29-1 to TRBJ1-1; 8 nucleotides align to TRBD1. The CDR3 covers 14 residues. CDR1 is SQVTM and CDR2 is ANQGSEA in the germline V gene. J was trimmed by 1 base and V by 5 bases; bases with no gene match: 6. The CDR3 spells CSVRTGGENTEAFF. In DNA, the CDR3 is TGCAGCGTTCGTACAGGGGGAGAGAACACTGAAGCTTTCTTT. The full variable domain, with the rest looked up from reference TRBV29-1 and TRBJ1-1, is SAVISQKPSRDICQRGTSLTIQCQVDSQVTMMFWYRQQPGQSLTLIATANQGSEATYESGFVIDKFPISRPNLTFSTLTVSNMSPEDSSIYLCSVRTGGENTEAFFGQGTRLTVV.

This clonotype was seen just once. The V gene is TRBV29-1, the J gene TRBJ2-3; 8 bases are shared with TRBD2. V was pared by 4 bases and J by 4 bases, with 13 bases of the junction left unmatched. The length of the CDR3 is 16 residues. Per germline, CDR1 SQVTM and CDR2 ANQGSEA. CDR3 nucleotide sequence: TGCAGCGTTGTTCCCGGGAGGGCCGCGAGGGCAGATACGCAGTATTTT. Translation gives CSVVPGRAARADTQYF.

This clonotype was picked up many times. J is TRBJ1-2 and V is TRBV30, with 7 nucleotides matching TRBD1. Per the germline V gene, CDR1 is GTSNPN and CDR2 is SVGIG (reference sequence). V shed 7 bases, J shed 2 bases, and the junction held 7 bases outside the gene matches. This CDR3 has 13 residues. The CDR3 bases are TGTGCCTCAACTGCGACAGGGAACTATGGCTACACCTTC. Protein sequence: CASTATGNYGYTF.

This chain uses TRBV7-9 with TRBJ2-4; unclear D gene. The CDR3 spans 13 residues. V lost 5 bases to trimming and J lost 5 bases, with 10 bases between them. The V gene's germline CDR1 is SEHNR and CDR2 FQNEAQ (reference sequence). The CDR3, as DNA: TGTGCCAGCAGCCACGGCGGCGAAAACATTCAGTACTTC. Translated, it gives CASSHGGENIQYF.

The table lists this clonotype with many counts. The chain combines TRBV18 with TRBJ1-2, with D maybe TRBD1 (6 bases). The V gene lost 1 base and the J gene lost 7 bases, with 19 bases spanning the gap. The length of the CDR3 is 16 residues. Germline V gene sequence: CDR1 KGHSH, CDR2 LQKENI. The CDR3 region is CASSPQAAGESGGYTF. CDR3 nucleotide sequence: TGTGCCAGCTCACCACAGGCGGCAGGGGAAAGCGGTGGCTACACCTTC.

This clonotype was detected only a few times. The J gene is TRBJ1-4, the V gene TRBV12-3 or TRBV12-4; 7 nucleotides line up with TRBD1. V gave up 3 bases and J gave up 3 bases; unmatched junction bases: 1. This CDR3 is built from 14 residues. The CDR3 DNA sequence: TGTGCCAGCAGTTTCCAGGGGGCTAATGAAAAACTGTTTTTT. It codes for CASSFQGANEKLFF.

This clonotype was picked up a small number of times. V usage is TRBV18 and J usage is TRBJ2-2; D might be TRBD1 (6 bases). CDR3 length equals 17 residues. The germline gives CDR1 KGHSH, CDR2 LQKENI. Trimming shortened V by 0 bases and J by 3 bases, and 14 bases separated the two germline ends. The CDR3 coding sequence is TGTGCCAGCTCACCACCTGCGACAGGCGGTGACACCGGGGAGCTGTTTTTT. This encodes CASSPPATGGDTGELFF.

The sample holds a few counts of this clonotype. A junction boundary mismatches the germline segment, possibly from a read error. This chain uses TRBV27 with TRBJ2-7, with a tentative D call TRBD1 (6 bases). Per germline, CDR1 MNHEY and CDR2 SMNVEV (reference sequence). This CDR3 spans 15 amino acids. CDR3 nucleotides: TGTGCCGGCAGTTTAGAGGGAACAGGGAGCTACGAGCAGTACTTC. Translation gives CAGSLEGTGSYEQYF.

CDR3 sequence: CASSSWNTGELFF. CDR3 DNA sequence: TGTGCCAGCAGCTCCTGGAACACCGGGGAGCTGTTTTTT. The chain joins TRBV7-3 to TRBJ2-2; D not certain. Per germline, CDR1 SGHTA and CDR2 FQGTGA. The CDR3 runs 13 residues. Trimming pared 4 bases from V and 1 base from J, leaving 4 bases between.

The DNA for the CDR3 is TGTGCCAGCAGCTTAGCGAAGGACAGGGGGGATAGCAATCAGCCCCAGCATTTT. It specifies CASSLAKDRGDSNQPQHF. The rearrangement uses TRBV7-6 and TRBJ1-5; 10 nucleotides match TRBD1. Germline lookup yields CDR1 SGHVS and CDR2 FNYEAQ. The CDR3 covers 18 residues. The V segment lost 0 bases and the J segment 0 bases; nucleotides outside the gene matches: 5. The complete variable domain, with remaining parts taken from reference TRBV7-6 and TRBJ1-5, reads GAGVSQSPRYKVTKRGQDVALRCDPISGHVSLYWYRQALGQGPEFLTYFNYEAQQDKSGLPNDRFSAERPEGSISTLTIQRTEQRDSAMYRCASSLAKDRGDSNQPQHFGDGTRLSIL.

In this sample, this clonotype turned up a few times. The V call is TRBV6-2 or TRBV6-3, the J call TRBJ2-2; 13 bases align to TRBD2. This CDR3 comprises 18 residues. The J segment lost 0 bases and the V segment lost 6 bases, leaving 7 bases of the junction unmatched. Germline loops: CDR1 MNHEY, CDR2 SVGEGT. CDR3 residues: CASRGTSGAGTNTGELFF. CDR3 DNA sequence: TGTGCCAGCAGGGGGACTAGCGGGGCGGGAACGAACACCGGGGAGCTGTTTTTT.

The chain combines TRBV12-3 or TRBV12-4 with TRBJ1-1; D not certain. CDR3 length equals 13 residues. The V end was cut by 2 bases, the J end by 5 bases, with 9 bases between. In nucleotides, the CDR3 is TGTGCCAGCAGTTTATTTGAGGGTACTGAAGCTTTCTTT. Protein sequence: CASSLFEGTEAFF.

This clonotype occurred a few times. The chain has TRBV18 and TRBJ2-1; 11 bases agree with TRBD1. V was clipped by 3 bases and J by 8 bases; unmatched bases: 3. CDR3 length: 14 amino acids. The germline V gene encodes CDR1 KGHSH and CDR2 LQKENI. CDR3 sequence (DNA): TGTGCCAGCTCACCTGGGACAGGGGGTGATGAGCAGTTCTTC. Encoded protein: CASSPGTGGDEQFF.

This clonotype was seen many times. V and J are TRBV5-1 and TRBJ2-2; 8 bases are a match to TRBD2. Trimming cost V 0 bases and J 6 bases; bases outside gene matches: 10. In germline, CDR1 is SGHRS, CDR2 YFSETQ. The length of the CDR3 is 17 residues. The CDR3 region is CASSLDGAGASPGELFF. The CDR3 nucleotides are TGCGCCAGCAGCTTGGATGGAGCGGGAGCCTCCCCCGGGGAGCTGTTTTTT.

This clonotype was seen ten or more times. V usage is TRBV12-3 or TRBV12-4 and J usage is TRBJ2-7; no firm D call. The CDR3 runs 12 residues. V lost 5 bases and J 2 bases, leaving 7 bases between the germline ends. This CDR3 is CASSPRTYEQYF. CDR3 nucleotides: TGTGCCAGCAGTCCTCGGACCTACGAGCAGTACTTC.

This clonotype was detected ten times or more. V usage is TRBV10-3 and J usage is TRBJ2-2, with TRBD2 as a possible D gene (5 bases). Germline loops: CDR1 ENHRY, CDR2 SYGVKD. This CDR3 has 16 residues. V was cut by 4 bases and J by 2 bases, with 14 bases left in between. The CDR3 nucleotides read TGTGCCATCAGTGGTGGGAGCGGCGTCAACACCGGGGAGCTGTTTTTT. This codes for CAISGGSGVNTGELFF.

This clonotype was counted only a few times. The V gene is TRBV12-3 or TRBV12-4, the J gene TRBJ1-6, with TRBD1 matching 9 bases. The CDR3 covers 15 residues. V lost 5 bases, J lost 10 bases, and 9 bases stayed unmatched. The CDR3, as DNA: TGTGCCAGCAGTCCACAAGGGACAGGGAGATCACCCCTCCACTTT. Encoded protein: CASSPQGTGRSPLHF.

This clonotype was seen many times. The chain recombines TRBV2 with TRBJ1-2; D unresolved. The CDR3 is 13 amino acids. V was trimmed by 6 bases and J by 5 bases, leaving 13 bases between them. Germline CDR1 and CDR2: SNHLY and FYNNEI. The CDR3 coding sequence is TGTGCCAGCAGACCGACGTGGATGTATGGCTACACCTTC. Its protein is CASRPTWMYGYTF. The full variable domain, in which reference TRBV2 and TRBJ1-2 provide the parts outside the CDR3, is EPEVTQTPSHQVTQMGQEVILRCVPISNHLYFYWYRQILGQKVEFLVSFYNNEISEKSEIFDDQFSVERPDGSNFTLKIRSTKLEDSAMYFCASRPTWMYGYTFGSGTRLTVV.

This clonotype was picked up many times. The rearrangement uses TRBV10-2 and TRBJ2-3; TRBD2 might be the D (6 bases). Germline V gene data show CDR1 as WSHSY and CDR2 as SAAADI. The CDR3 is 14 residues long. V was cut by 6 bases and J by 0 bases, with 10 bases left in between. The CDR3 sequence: CASSLLASTDTQYF. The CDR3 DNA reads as TGCGCCAGCAGCCTACTAGCTAGCACAGATACGCAGTATTTT.

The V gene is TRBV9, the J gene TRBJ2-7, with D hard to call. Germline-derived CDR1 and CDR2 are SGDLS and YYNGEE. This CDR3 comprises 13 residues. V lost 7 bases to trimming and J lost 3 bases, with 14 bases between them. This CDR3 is CASSAVDNYEQYF. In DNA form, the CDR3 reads TGTGCCAGCTCTGCCGTGGATAACTACGAGCAGTACTTC.

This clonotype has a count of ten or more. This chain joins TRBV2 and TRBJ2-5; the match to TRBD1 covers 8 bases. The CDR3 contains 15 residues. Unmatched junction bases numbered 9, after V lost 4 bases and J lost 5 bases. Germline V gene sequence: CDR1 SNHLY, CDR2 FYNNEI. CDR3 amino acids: CASSVDRVPRETQYF. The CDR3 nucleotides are TGTGCCAGCAGTGTGGACAGGGTTCCTAGGGAGACCCAGTACTTC.

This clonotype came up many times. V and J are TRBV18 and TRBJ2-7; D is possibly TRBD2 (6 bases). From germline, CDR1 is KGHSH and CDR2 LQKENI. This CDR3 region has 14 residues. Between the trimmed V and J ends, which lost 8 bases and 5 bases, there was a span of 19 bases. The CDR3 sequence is CASVDGRSSNEQYF. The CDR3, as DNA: TGTGCCAGCGTGGACGGGAGAAGTAGCAACGAGCAGTACTTC.